These 13 T cell receptor beta chains originate from one sample sequenced in a study of T cell responses to AZD1222 COVID-19 vaccine. The method was immunoSEQ multiplex PCR; TCRdb's version includes in-frame clones alone and lacks a portion of them. Found here are 150,000 to 200,000 clones, 87% of them singletons; the top ten hold 2% to 3%. The input for sequencing was peripheral blood, taken on day 0 of AZD1222 vaccination. The origin of the receptors is an adult in good health.

The chain recombines TRBV27 with TRBJ1-5, with 10 bases aligning to TRBD1. Germline assignment: CDR1 MNHEY and CDR2 SMNVEV (reference sequence). V lost 5 bases to trimming and J lost 4 bases; unmatched junction nucleotides: 8. The CDR3 consists of 16 residues. The DNA for the CDR3 is TGTGCCAGCAGTACGAGACAGGGGGCATGGAATCAGCCCCAGCATTTT. Protein sequence: CASSTRQGAWNQPQHF.

This clone was found once. The V and J genes are TRBV12-3 or TRBV12-4 and TRBJ1-3, with unresolved D. The CDR3 is made up of 12 amino acids. V shed 4 bases and J shed 4 bases, with 5 bases lying between them. The CDR3: CASSWRGNTIYF. In nucleotides, the CDR3 is TGTGCCAGCAGTTGGCGGGGAAACACCATATATTTT.

This rearrangement joins TRBV6-5 to TRBJ2-7; TRBD2 matches at 7 bases. Germline V lookup: CDR1 MNHEY, CDR2 SVGAGI. The CDR3 is 14 amino acids. J lost 5 bases, V lost 5 bases, and 9 bases had no gene match. CDR3 loop: CASSHPGLTDEQYF. CDR3 DNA sequence: TGTGCCAGCAGTCACCCGGGACTAACGGACGAGCAGTACTTC.

The chain employs TRBV28 and TRBJ1-5; D is uncertain. V was clipped by 1 base and J by 0 bases, with 1 base between them. CDR1 and CDR2 (germline): MDHEN, SYDVKM. This CDR3 region has 13 residues. CDR3 nucleotides: TGTGCCAGCAGTTTATTTAGCAATCAGCCCCAGCATTTT. It specifies CASSLFSNQPQHF.

This clone was recorded only once. The chain recombines TRBV11-3 with TRBJ2-2; D gene ambiguous. Germline V CDR1 and CDR2: SGHNT, YENEEA. CDR3 length: 16 amino acids. V was clipped by 0 bases and J by 2 bases, with 10 bases between them. CDR3 coding DNA: TGTGCCAGCAGCTTAGATAGCCGGGCAAACACCGGGGAGCTGTTTTTT. Its protein is CASSLDSRANTGELFF.

This clone occurred a few times. The genes are TRBV7-2 and TRBJ2-2; D is unclear. The length of the CDR3 is 14 residues. Germline V gives CDR1 SGHTA, CDR2 FQGNSA. V gave up 1 base and J gave up 1 base, with 4 bases separating them. CDR3 residues: CASSLDWNTGELFF. CDR3 in DNA: TGTGCCAGCAGCTTAGATTGGAACACCGGGGAGCTGTTTTTT. Full variable domain (outside the CDR3, taken from reference TRBV7-2 and TRBJ2-2): GAGVSQSPSNKVTEKGKDVELRCDPISGHTALYWYRQSLGQGLEFLIYFQGNSAPDKSGLPSDRFSAERTGGSVSTLTIQRTQQEDSAVYLCASSLDWNTGELFFGEGSRLTVL.

This rearrangement joins TRBV11-2 to TRBJ2-7, with TRBD2 matching 14 bases. The length of the CDR3 is 19 residues. With 5 bases clipped from V and 0 bases from J, the junction kept 12 bases outside the gene matches. From germline, CDR1 is SGHAT and CDR2 FQNNGV. CDR3 in DNA: TGTGCCAGCAGCCCGGTGGGGACTAGCGGGAGAGTACGCTCCTACGAGCAGTACTTC. Its protein product is CASSPVGTSGRVRSYEQYF.

The chain carries TRBV11-2 and TRBJ2-1; possible D gene TRBD2, 6 bases. This CDR3 region has 14 residues. Germline values: CDR1 SGHAT, CDR2 FQNNGV. V lost 1 base and J 8 bases, leaving 12 bases between the germline ends. The CDR3 here is CASSLGRPGDEQFF. CDR3 in DNA: TGTGCCAGCAGCTTAGGGCGGCCGGGAGATGAGCAGTTCTTC.

For the CDR3, the DNA is TGTGCCAGTAGCAACGACAGGGGTACAACTAATGAAAAACTGTTTTTT. Encoded protein: CASSNDRGTTNEKLFF. The chain carries TRBV19 and TRBJ1-4, with 8 positions matching TRBD1. V was pared by 6 bases and J by 0 bases, with 6 bases of the junction left unmatched. CDR1 and CDR2 from the germline V gene are LNHDA and SQIVND (reference sequence). The CDR3 is made up of 16 amino acids.

The CDR3 DNA follows: TGTGCCAGCAGCTTAGTTCTGTCACCCCTCCACTTT. Its translation: CASSLVLSPLHF. The rearrangement uses TRBV7-9 and TRBJ1-6; D ambiguous. Per the germline V gene, CDR1 is SEHNR and CDR2 is FQNEAQ (reference sequence). The CDR3 consists of 12 residues. Trimming removed 1 base from V and 10 bases from J, with 5 bases in between.

The chain carries TRBV2 and TRBJ2-7, with 9 bases aligning to TRBD1. This CDR3 has 16 residues. V was clipped by 0 bases and J by 3 bases; unmatched bases: 6. Germline V gene sequence: CDR1 SNHLY, CDR2 FYNNEI. The CDR3 DNA follows: TGTGCCAGCAGTGAAGCGGGGACAGGGAGCCTCTACGAGCAGTACTTC. Amino acid sequence: CASSEAGTGSLYEQYF. Looking up the rest from reference TRBV2 and TRBJ2-7 gives the full variable domain: EPEVTQTPSHQVTQMGQEVILRCVPISNHLYFYWYRQILGQKVEFLVSFYNNEISEKSEIFDDQFSVERPDGSNFTLKIRSTKLEDSAMYFCASSEAGTGSLYEQYFGPGTRLTVT.

The chain recombines TRBV6-4 with TRBJ2-2; D gene unclear. V was pared by 5 bases and J by 5 bases, with 6 bases between. The germline V gene has CDR1 MRHNA and CDR2 SNTAGT. This CDR3 contains 12 residues. CDR3 DNA sequence: TGTGCCAGCAGTCTGGGGACCGGGGAGCTGTTTTTT. This encodes CASSLGTGELFF.

Only one count was recorded for this clone. V is TRBV30 and J is TRBJ2-1; 7 nucleotides line up with TRBD2. The CDR3 contains 14 residues. Germline CDR1 reads GTSNPN; CDR2 reads SVGIG (reference sequence). The V and J ends lost 2 bases and 4 bases, in that order; junction bases with no gene match: 5. DNA of the CDR3: TGTGCCTGGAGTCAGCGCGGGAGTTACAATGAGCAGTTCTTC. Its translation: CAWSQRGSYNEQFF.